This T cell receptor beta chain was sequenced in a study of T cell responses to AZD1222 COVID-19 vaccine. General study findings and limits: Seropositive AZD1222 recipients at baseline numbered only five or six. Reportedly, close to half of spike-specific TCRs are directed against unmutated variant regions. Donors were chiefly white British, with a greater number of females, and clonal diversity was perhaps underestimated. Elevations in Spike-specific TCR breadth and depth followed administration of two AZD1222 doses.

Per the germline V gene, CDR1 is SEHNR and CDR2 is FQNEAQ (reference sequence). Trimming at V came to 4 bases and at J to 7 bases, leaving 13 bases not matched to a gene. The CDR3 extends over 15 amino acids. As concerns this clone: The antigen is undetermined.

The table came from immunoSEQ multiplex PCR; TCRdb's copy has only in-frame clones and leaves some out. The repertoire holds more than 140,000 clones, with roughly 88% as singletons. The V call is TRBV7-9, the J call TRBJ2-7; TRBD1 matches at 7 bases. This TCR was sampled from an adult in good health. Material: peripheral blood, obtained on day 0 of MenACWY control vaccination. Written as DNA, the CDR3 is TGTGCCAGCAGCTCAGACCTGTTAAGGGGGCGAGAGCAGTACTTC. It translates to CASSSDLLRGREQYF.